This T cell receptor (beta chain) was identified in a study of T cells in tuberculosis. The time point denotes: new active TB diagnosis, blood taken before or within 7 days of starting treatment. Germline V gene lookup returns CDR1 ENHRY and CDR2 SYGVKD. V was clipped by 7 bases and J by 8 bases; unmatched bases: 11. This CDR3 is 15 amino acids long. Libraries were prepared by immunoSEQ multiplex PCR; TCRdb keeps only in-frame clonotypes and omits some of them. Found here are about 49,000 clones, more than 90% of them singletons; the top ten hold 1.4% to 1.5%. The sequenced sample was PBMCs, obtained at tuberculosis diagnosis. The sequence was obtained from an adult with tuberculosis. The genes are TRBV10-3 and TRBJ1-2; TRBD1 agrees at 12 bases. The chain's CDR3 is CAITAEGTGGSGYTF. The CDR3 nucleotides are TGTGCCATCACGGCTGAGGGGACAGGGGGCTCCGGCTACACCTTC.